This T cell receptor (beta chain) was captured in a study of blood T cell repertoires in COVID-19. As for the study in general: Samples came from the United States, Italy and Spain, spanning acute and convalescent COVID-19. The analysed material was cDNA or gDNA that came from T cells, B-cell-depleted T cells, or PBMCs.

Original processing notes: The assay estimated nucleated cells by amplifying reference gene primers. TCRdb keeps only in-frame clones here, not all; method: immunoSEQ multiplex PCR. Clonal size and the V and J genes are those of that table, whereas D and trimming came from the DNA. The sample includes some 280,000 clones, approximately 90% of them seen just once. Germline V lookup: CDR1 MGHDK, CDR2 SYGVNS. V was shortened by 0 bases and J by 5 bases, with 5 bases between the two germline ends. The CDR3 is made up of 12 amino acids. This chain joins TRBV25-1 and TRBJ2-7; TRBD1 might be the D (5 bases). This TCR was sampled from a woman aged 60-75 years with acute or convalescent COVID-19. Sequencing input: peripheral blood. The CDR3 DNA reads as TGTGCCAGCAGTGAATACAGGGACGAGCAGTACTTC. Protein product: CASSEYRDEQYF.